These 24 T cell receptor beta chains came from one sample sequenced in a study of CD8 T cells in Susac syndrome (dated by TCRdb to between 2018 and 2021). The receptor library was made with the immunoSEQ multiplex PCR assay. RNA was extracted using the RNeasy kit, and roughly 0.5 to 1 ug of the RNA was reverse transcribed with random hexamers. TCRdb reworked the public reads: Q25 trimming with fastp, MiXCR clone assembly, productive beta chains retained. Entries that share a CDR3 protein sequence are merged under the most common genes and DNA. For this sample there are about 400,000 distinct CDR3 sequences; around 85% appear just once. The ten largest clones capture about 0.12% of the sample. Source material: CD8+ T cells from PBMCs. The receptors shown here come from a human donor with multiple sclerosis.

V usage is TRBV7-3 and J usage is TRBJ2-2; 9 bases match TRBD1. With 5 bases clipped from V and 6 bases from J, the junction kept 7 bases outside the gene matches. The CDR3 loop spans 15 amino acids. Germline V gene data show CDR1 as SGHTA and CDR2 as FQGTGA. CDR3 loop: CASSLTGGHAGELFF. The CDR3 DNA sequence: TGTGCCAGCAGCCTCACAGGGGGCCATGCCGGGGAGCTGTTTTTT.

The CDR3 nucleotides read TGTGCCACCAGTGATCGATCACAAGGGGGGGAGCAGTTCTTC. It translates to CATSDRSQGGEQFF. The genes are TRBV24-1 and TRBJ2-1; D may correspond to TRBD1 or TRBD2 (6 bases each). V lost 3 bases, J lost 10 bases, and 15 bases lay in between. The germline V gene has CDR1 KGHDR and CDR2 SFDVKD. CDR3 length: 14 residues.

The chain links TRBV6-5 to TRBJ1-1; 7 bases map to TRBD1. With V trimmed by 3 bases and J by 2 bases, 6 bases remained unmatched. CDR1 and CDR2 from the germline V gene are MNHEY and SVGAGI. The CDR3 contains 15 residues. The CDR3 loop is CASSYRDRVNTEAFF. The DNA for the CDR3 is TGTGCCAGCAGTTATCGAGACAGGGTTAACACTGAAGCTTTCTTT.

CDR3 in amino acids: CSASNRDGTYEQYF. CDR3 DNA: TGCAGTGCTTCTAACCGGGACGGGACCTACGAGCAGTACTTC. V gene TRBV20-1 combines with J gene TRBJ2-7; D may match TRBD1 or TRBD2 (5 bases each). The V gene's germline CDR1 is DFQATT and CDR2 SNEGSKA (reference sequence). The CDR3 is 14 residues long. Trimming left V 5 bases short and J 2 bases short, with 16 bases between.

This chain uses TRBV5-1 with TRBJ2-5, with D possibly matching TRBD1 (5 bases). CDR1 is SGHRS and CDR2 is YFSETQ in the germline V gene. V lost 4 bases and J 1 base, leaving 17 bases between the germline ends. The CDR3 is 16 residues long. The CDR3 DNA reads as TGCGCCAGCAGCGACCCCGACAGAAATCCCCAAGAGACCCAGTACTTC. It specifies CASSDPDRNPQETQYF.

The chain joins TRBV4-1 to TRBJ2-7, with a possible D match to TRBD1 (7 bases). The germline gives CDR1 MGHRA, CDR2 YSYEKL. CDR3 size: 16 residues. V was cut by 2 bases and J by 4 bases, with 18 bases left in between. Here the CDR3 DNA reads TGCGCCAGCAGCCAATTAGGACAGGCGGGACCTTACGAGCAGTACTTC. This translates into CASSQLGQAGPYEQYF.

V usage is TRBV4-1 and J usage is TRBJ1-1, with TRBD1 matching 7 bases. CDR1 is MGHRA and CDR2 is YSYEKL in the germline V gene. V lost 4 bases to trimming and J lost 8 bases; unmatched junction nucleotides: 13. The length of the CDR3 is 15 residues. CDR3 protein: CASSRTLQGPLEAFF. The CDR3 bases are TGCGCCAGCAGCCGCACCTTACAGGGGCCCTTGGAAGCTTTCTTT.

The V and J genes are TRBV5-1 and TRBJ1-1; D is possibly TRBD1 (6 bases). Trimming took off 2 bases at V and 4 bases at J, with 12 bases between the two ends. The CDR3 covers 14 residues. Germline V gives CDR1 SGHRS, CDR2 YFSETQ. CDR3 loop: CASSFGGVGTEAFF. The CDR3 coding sequence is TGCGCCAGCAGCTTCGGGGGCGTAGGCACTGAAGCTTTCTTT.

This chain connects TRBV29-1 to TRBJ2-2; no firm D call. Trimming removed 7 bases from V and 4 bases from J, with 7 bases in between. CDR1 is SQVTM and CDR2 is ANQGSEA in the germline V gene. CDR3 length: 11 amino acids. CDR3 region: CSGRVTGELFF. CDR3 in DNA: TGCAGCGGGCGCGTCACCGGGGAGCTGTTTTTT.

This chain connects TRBV20-1 to TRBJ2-1; 8 nucleotides line up with TRBD2. In germline, CDR1 is DFQATT, CDR2 SNEGSKA (reference sequence). The CDR3 loop spans 15 amino acids. V was pared by 0 bases and J by 4 bases, with 5 bases of the junction left unmatched. CDR3 coding DNA: TGCAGTGCTAGAGAGCCTAGCGGGCCTTACAATGAGCAGTTCTTC. Translated, it gives CSAREPSGPYNEQFF.

The genes are TRBV11-2 and TRBJ2-1; possible D gene TRBD1, 6 bases. V was trimmed by 4 bases and J by 2 bases, leaving 15 bases between them. CDR3 length equals 16 residues. Germline CDR1 is SGHAT and CDR2 is FQNNGV. The CDR3 DNA sequence: TGTGCCAGCAGCTCATCCGGGACACTCCCCTACAATGAGCAGTTCTTC. It yields the protein CASSSSGTLPYNEQFF.

The DNA for the CDR3 is TGTGCCAGCAGCCCGCCGGGACTAGCTCCCACCGGGGAGCTGTTTTTT. Translating gives CASSPPGLAPTGELFF. J is TRBJ2-2 and V is TRBV4-2; 9 bases are shared with TRBD2. The CDR3 covers 16 residues. J was trimmed by 4 bases and V by 4 bases; bases with no gene match: 7. Per germline, CDR1 LGHNA and CDR2 YNFKEQ.

The chain joins TRBV5-1 to TRBJ1-1; no definite D call. Trimming stripped 0 bases from V and 1 base from J, with 16 bases between. From germline, CDR1 is SGHRS and CDR2 YFSETQ. This CDR3 is 17 amino acids long. CDR3 bases: TGCGCCAGCAGCTTGGCGGCCCCGGCCTATGGGAACACTGAAGCTTTCTTT. Protein product: CASSLAAPAYGNTEAFF.

This clonotype has just one count. The rearrangement links TRBV27 to TRBJ2-2, with 10 nucleotides matching TRBD1. The V gene end was trimmed by 6 bases and the J gene end by 3 bases; junction bases not matched to a gene: 4. Germline assignment: CDR1 MNHEY and CDR2 SMNVEV (reference sequence). This CDR3 region has 15 residues. CDR3 in amino acids: CASRFGTGDTGELFF. DNA of the CDR3: TGTGCCAGCAGATTCGGGACAGGGGACACCGGGGAGCTGTTTTTT.

The rearrangement joins TRBV24-1 to TRBJ2-7; possibly TRBD1 for D (5 bases). V was pared by 2 bases and J by 6 bases, with 10 bases between. This CDR3 is 13 amino acids long. CDR1 is KGHDR and CDR2 is SFDVKD in the germline V gene. CDR3 DNA: TGTGCCACCAGTGATTCAATGACAGCCGAGCAGTACTTC. Residues: CATSDSMTAEQYF.

The chain couples TRBV20-1 to TRBJ2-1; 7 positions agree with TRBD2. The CDR3 runs to 13 residues. Trimming at V came to 4 bases and at J to 10 bases, leaving 10 bases not matched to a gene. Germline loops: CDR1 DFQATT, CDR2 SNEGSKA (reference sequence). The CDR3 spells CSAIAGEWNEQFF. The CDR3 coding sequence is TGCAGTGCTATCGCGGGAGAATGGAACGAGCAGTTCTTC.

The chain recombines TRBV28 with TRBJ1-1; D call uncertain. Germline-derived CDR1 and CDR2 are MDHEN and SYDVKM. V was shortened by 7 bases and J by 11 bases, with 20 bases between the two germline ends. The CDR3 length is 13 residues. The CDR3: CASTPGIAGPAFF. DNA of the CDR3: TGTGCCAGCACCCCCGGGATTGCCGGGCCGGCTTTCTTT.

V gene TRBV15 combines with J gene TRBJ1-1; unclear D gene. The CDR3 runs to 16 residues. The V end lost 1 base, the J end lost 5 bases, and 17 bases lay between the germline ends. Germline V CDR1 and CDR2: LNHNV, YYDKDF (reference sequence). This CDR3 is CATSRGVQAYETEAFF. The CDR3 DNA sequence: TGTGCCACCAGCAGAGGTGTGCAGGCGTACGAGACTGAAGCTTTCTTT. Combining the CDR3 with reference TRBV15 and TRBJ1-1 gives the whole variable domain DAMVIQNPRYQVTQFGKPVTLSCSQTLNHNVMYWYQQKSSQAPKLLFHYYDKDFNNEADTPDNFQSRRPNTSFCFLDIRSPGLGDTAMYLCATSRGVQAYETEAFFGQGTRLTVV.

The chain has TRBV27 and TRBJ1-5; D call uncertain. In germline, CDR1 is MNHEY, CDR2 SMNVEV (reference sequence). V dropped 0 bases and J dropped 0 bases, with 6 bases sitting between them. This CDR3 is 15 amino acids long. CDR3 loop: CASSLSVYSNQPQHF. The DNA for the CDR3 is TGTGCCAGCAGTTTATCCGTCTATAGCAATCAGCCCCAGCATTTT.

The V gene is TRBV9, the J gene TRBJ2-2; tentatively, D is TRBD2 (5 bases). V was pared by 1 base and J by 1 base, with 11 bases between. CDR1 and CDR2 (germline): SGDLS, YYNGEE. The CDR3 is 16 amino acids. The CDR3 region has the DNA TGTGCCAGCAGCGTAACCAGCGGCAAGAACACCGGGGAGCTGTTTTTT. Translated: CASSVTSGKNTGELFF.

This chain links TRBV5-1 with TRBJ2-7; a weak D match, TRBD1 (5 bases). The V and J ends lost 4 bases and 1 base respectively, with 18 bases between them. Germline CDR1 is SGHRS and CDR2 is YFSETQ. The CDR3 contains 16 residues. CDR3 sequence: CASSIDDRKGSYEQYF. CDR3 bases: TGCGCCAGCAGCATAGATGACAGAAAGGGGTCCTACGAGCAGTACTTC. The full variable domain, its missing parts supplied by reference TRBV5-1 and TRBJ2-7, is KAGVTQTPRYLIKTRGQQVTLSCSPISGHRSVSWYQQTPGQGLQFLFEYFSETQRNKGNFPGRFSGRQFSNSRSEMNVSTLELGDSALYLCASSIDDRKGSYEQYFGPGTRLTVT.

The chain links TRBV7-9 to TRBJ1-2; 11 bases are a match to TRBD1. Germline CDR1 SEHNR, CDR2 FQNEAQ (reference sequence). The CDR3 loop spans 17 amino acids. The V segment lost 4 bases and the J segment 4 bases; nucleotides outside the gene matches: 11. In nucleotides, the CDR3 is TGTGCCAGCAGCTACGGACAGGGGGCCTTGGAGCTCTATGGCTACACCTTC. It translates to CASSYGQGALELYGYTF.

The CDR3: CASRSDREDTEAFF. CDR3 DNA sequence: TGTGCCAGCAGATCCGACAGGGAAGACACTGAAGCTTTCTTT. The chain links TRBV5-4 to TRBJ1-1, with 7 bases identical to TRBD1. Trimming cost V 5 bases and J 3 bases; bases outside gene matches: 7. Germline V gives CDR1 SGHNT, CDR2 YYREEE (reference sequence). The CDR3 is 14 amino acids.

This chain links TRBV29-1 with TRBJ2-7; 14 nucleotides line up with TRBD2. V shed 4 bases, J shed 4 bases, and the junction held 6 bases outside the gene matches. The germline V gene encodes CDR1 SQVTM and CDR2 ANQGSEA. The CDR3 loop spans 15 amino acids. The CDR3 sequence: CSVGPGTSGRYEQYF. Here the CDR3 DNA reads TGCAGCGTTGGACCCGGGACTAGCGGGAGATACGAGCAGTACTTC.